This T cell receptor beta chain is drawn from a study of cytomegalovirus exposure and HLA in healthy donors. Overall study context: Both the approximately 120 validation repertoires and the approximately 620 first-cohort repertoires used the same platform, as reported by a later analysis.

The CDR3 has 14 amino acids. The germline gives CDR1 LGHNT, CDR2 FRNRAP. V lost 3 bases and J lost 10; bases outside the gene matches: 6. Sequenced by immunoSEQ multiplex PCR; TCRdb stores in-frame clones only, minus some. The sample carries 250,000 to 350,000 clones, approximately 87% recorded once. This clone has more than one count but fewer than ten. The clonotype originates from a woman younger than 30 in good health and CMV-seronegative. Sequencing was done on a sample of PBMCs. The gene calls are TRBV12-5 and TRBJ1-2, with 12 bases lining up with TRBD1. The CDR3 sequence is CASGLAGQGAFYTF. In nucleotides, the CDR3 is TGTGCTAGTGGTTTAGCGGGACAGGGGGCTTTCTACACCTTC.